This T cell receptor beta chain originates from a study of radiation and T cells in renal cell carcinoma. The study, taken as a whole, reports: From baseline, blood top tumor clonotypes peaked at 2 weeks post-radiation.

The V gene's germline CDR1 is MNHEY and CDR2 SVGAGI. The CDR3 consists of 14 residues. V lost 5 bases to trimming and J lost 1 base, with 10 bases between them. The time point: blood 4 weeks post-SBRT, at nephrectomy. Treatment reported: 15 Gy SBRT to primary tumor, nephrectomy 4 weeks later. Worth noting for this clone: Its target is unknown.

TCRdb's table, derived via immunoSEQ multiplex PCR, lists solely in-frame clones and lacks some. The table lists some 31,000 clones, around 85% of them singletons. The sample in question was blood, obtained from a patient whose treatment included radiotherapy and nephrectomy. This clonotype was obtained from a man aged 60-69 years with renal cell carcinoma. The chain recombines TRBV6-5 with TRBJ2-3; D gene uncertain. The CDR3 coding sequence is TGTGCCAGCAGTGTTAAAATGGGCACAGATACGCAGTATTTT. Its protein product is CASSVKMGTDTQYF.